This T cell receptor (beta chain) was sequenced in a study of blood T cell repertoires in COVID-19. Overall study context: Donors in the United States, Italy and Spain gave samples during acute or convalescent COVID-19. Sources were T cells, B-cell-depleted T cells, or PBMCs; the material itself was cDNA or gDNA.

In germline, CDR1 is SGHVS, CDR2 FQNEAQ. This CDR3 is 14 amino acids long. Germline trimming cut 6 bases from V and 0 bases from J; bases unmatched to any gene: 5. Authors' analysis steps: Reference gene primer amplification gave nucleated cell count estimates. The data were produced by immunoSEQ multiplex PCR, yet TCRdb's version contains in-frame clones alone and is incomplete. That table furnishes V, J and clone size, whereas the DNA furnished D and trimming. The table includes 25,000 to 35,000 clones, roughly nine tenths detected once. This sequence joins TRBV7-8 and TRBJ2-7, with 7 nucleotides matching TRBD2. Source material: peripheral blood. The sequence was collected from a man older than 75 with acute or convalescent COVID-19. The CDR3: CASRARGSSYEQYF. CDR3 bases: TGTGCCAGCAGGGCGCGGGGGAGCTCCTACGAGCAGTACTTC. Full variable domain (missing parts from reference TRBV7-8 and TRBJ2-7): GAGVSQSPRYKVAKRGQDVALRCDPISGHVSLFWYQQALGQGPEFLTYFQNEAQLDKSGLPSDRFFAERPEGSVSTLKIQRTQQEDSAVYLCASRARGSSYEQYFGPGTRLTVT.